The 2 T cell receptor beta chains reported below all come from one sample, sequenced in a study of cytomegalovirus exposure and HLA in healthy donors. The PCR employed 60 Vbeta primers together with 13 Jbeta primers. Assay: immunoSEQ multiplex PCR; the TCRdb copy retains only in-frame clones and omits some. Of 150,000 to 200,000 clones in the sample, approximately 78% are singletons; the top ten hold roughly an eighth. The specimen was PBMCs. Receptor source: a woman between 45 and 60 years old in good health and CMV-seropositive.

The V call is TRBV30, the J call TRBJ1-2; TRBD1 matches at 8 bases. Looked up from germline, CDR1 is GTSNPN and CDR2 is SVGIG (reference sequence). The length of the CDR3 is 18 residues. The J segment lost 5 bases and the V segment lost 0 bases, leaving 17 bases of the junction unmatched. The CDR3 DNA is TGTGCCTGGAGTGTAAAAGCCGACTGGACAGGGACGAAGTATGGCTACACCTTC. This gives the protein CAWSVKADWTGTKYGYTF.

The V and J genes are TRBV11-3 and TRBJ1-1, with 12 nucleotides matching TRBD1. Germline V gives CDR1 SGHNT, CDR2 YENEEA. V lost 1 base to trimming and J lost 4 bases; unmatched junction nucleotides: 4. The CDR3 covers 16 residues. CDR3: CASSLVPGQGATEAFF. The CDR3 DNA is TGTGCCAGCAGCTTAGTTCCGGGACAGGGGGCCACTGAAGCTTTCTTT.